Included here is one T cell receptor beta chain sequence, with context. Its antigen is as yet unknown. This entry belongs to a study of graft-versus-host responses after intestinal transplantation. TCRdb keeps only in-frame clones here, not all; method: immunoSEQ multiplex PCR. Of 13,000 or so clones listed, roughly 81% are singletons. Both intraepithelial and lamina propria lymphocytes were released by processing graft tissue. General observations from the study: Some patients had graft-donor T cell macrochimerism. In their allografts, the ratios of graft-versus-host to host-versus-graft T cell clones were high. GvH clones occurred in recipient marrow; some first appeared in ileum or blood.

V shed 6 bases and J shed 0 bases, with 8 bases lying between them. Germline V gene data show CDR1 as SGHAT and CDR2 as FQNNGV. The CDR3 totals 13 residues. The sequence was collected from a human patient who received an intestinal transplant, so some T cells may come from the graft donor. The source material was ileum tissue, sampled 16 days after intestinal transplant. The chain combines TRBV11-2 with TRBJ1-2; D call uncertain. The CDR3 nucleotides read TGTGCCAGCAGTTTAATATCTAACTATGGCTACACCTTC. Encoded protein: CASSLISNYGYTF.